This is a list of T cell receptor beta chains from one sample in a study of blood T cell repertoires in COVID-19. TCRdb keeps only in-frame clones here, not all; method: immunoSEQ multiplex PCR. This sample has around 250,000 clones, with more than 65% found just once. The sequenced material came from peripheral blood. The receptor source for this set is a woman under 30 with acute or convalescent COVID-19. Both conserved end residues are trimmed from each CDR3.

v_gene,j_gene,CDR3aa
TRBV27,TRBJ1-2,ASSKGQAWGYT
TRBV6-5,TRBJ2-7,ASSYSTGSSYEQY
TRBV7-2,TRBJ2-1,ASSFTSGRNEQF
TRBV7-2,TRBJ1-2,ASSLTPVGHYGYT
TRBV14,TRBJ1-2,ASSGRTGRYGYT
TRBV5-1,TRBJ1-3,ASSLGEVSGNTIY
TRBV6-6,TRBJ1-6,ASGGNSRNSPLH
TRBV15,TRBJ2-3,ATGDGGSTDTQY
TRBV6-5,TRBJ1-2,ASSSDSINYGYT
TRBV27,TRBJ1-4,ASSLGTGPWGEKLF
TRBV6-5,TRBJ1-4,ASSWAPSTNEKLF
TRBV6-2/TRBV6-3,TRBJ1-2,ASSYSLGDSPNYGYT
TRBV6-4,TRBJ2-1,ASSAGASGSHEQF
TRBV27,TRBJ1-5,ASSPDRERARNQPQH
TRBV2,TRBJ2-7,ASRYTSGPRTEQY
TRBV5-6,TRBJ2-1,ASSLGLAGGREQF
TRBV3-1/TRBV3-2,TRBJ1-1,ASTHSDRVLEAF
TRBV7-9,TRBJ1-1,ASSLALTGLNTEAF
TRBV25-1,TRBJ2-1,ASSESLAGDNEQF
TRBV11-2,TRBJ2-2,ASSAGQGVNTGELF
TRBV19,TRBJ1-2,ASVLDGTGYGYT
TRBV12-3/TRBV12-4,TRBJ1-2,ASSLRGGYT
TRBV5-6,TRBJ2-5,ASSWGLAGGGQETQY
TRBV9,TRBJ2-5,ASSVGWGETQY
TRBV3-1/TRBV3-2,TRBJ1-4,ASSHGRGGEKLF
TRBV5-1,TRBJ2-3,ASNEARERGDTQY
TRBV10-3,TRBJ1-1,ATRQGGFGRDTEAF
TRBV5-6,TRBJ1-2,ASSFRQGLIYGYT
TRBV23-1,TRBJ1-4,GQGAGNEKLF
TRBV6-2/TRBV6-3,TRBJ1-1,ASSYSAEGSTEAF
TRBV5-8,TRBJ2-2,ASSAVRANTGELF
TRBV2,TRBJ1-2,ASKTQLYGYT
TRBV9,TRBJ2-3,ASSPVKRGLTDTQY
TRBV7-2,TRBJ1-2,ASSLVSAGGVYGYT
TRBV19,TRBJ1-3,ASMVGSGNTIY
TRBV6-6,TRBJ2-5,ASSPGSTIQETQY
TRBV9,TRBJ1-4,ASSVDSGNAHEKLF
TRBV14,TRBJ2-1,ASSLMTSGYNEQF
TRBV7-2,TRBJ2-3,ASSLRPTVDTQY
TRBV27,TRBJ1-2,ASSLGSGYYGYT
TRBV30,TRBJ1-4,AWAGVFNEKLF
TRBV7-9,TRBJ2-5,ASSFRSGETQY
TRBV12-3/TRBV12-4,TRBJ1-5,ASSFSRNQPQH
TRBV19,TRBJ2-7,ASSIGTGSPYEQY
TRBV7-8,TRBJ1-6,ASSLGGIGQA
TRBV12-3/TRBV12-4,TRBJ2-1,ASSFSAANEQF
TRBV4-3,TRBJ1-1,ASSQEAVNTEAF
TRBV10-2,TRBJ2-3,ASSGLAVSTDTQY
TRBV24-1,TRBJ2-2,ATSDPRVTGELF
TRBV3-1/TRBV3-2,TRBJ2-1,ASSQDRPGRASYNEQF
TRBV10-2,TRBJ2-3,ASSSQGAADTQY
TRBV27,TRBJ1-2,ASSPGGLYGYT
TRBV7-9,TRBJ2-3,ASSLGERELTTDTQY
TRBV7-2,TRBJ2-5,ASSLVGLGETQY
TRBV28,TRBJ2-7,ASSFQLAGRVEQY